This TCR beta chain was sequenced for a study of post-analysis software for immune sequencing data. Every TCR beta cDNA library bore unique molecular identifiers. MiXCR, run by TCRdb on the PCR reads, gives a single entry per CDR3 protein. This table has roughly 800,000 distinct CDR3 sequences, approximately 50% appearing once. Overall study findings and caveats: Controls had lower frequencies than patients of 4 or 5 TRBV segments, which included TRBV5-6, TRBV5-1 and TRBV20-1.

The CDR3 length is 15 residues. CDR1 and CDR2 (germline): SEHNR, FQNEAQ (reference sequence). Trimming took off 5 bases at V and 0 bases at J, with 14 bases between the two ends. In this sample, this clonotype turned up a few times. Its antigen is not known. Material for sequencing was blood. The receptor was derived from a girl between 5 and 17 years old with multiple sclerosis. V usage is TRBV7-9 and J usage is TRBJ2-7; a possible D gene is TRBD1 (5 bases). CDR3 in DNA: TGTGCCAGCAGCCTAAGGGGTACCAGCTCCTACGAGCAGTACTTC. It yields the protein CASSLRGTSSYEQYF.